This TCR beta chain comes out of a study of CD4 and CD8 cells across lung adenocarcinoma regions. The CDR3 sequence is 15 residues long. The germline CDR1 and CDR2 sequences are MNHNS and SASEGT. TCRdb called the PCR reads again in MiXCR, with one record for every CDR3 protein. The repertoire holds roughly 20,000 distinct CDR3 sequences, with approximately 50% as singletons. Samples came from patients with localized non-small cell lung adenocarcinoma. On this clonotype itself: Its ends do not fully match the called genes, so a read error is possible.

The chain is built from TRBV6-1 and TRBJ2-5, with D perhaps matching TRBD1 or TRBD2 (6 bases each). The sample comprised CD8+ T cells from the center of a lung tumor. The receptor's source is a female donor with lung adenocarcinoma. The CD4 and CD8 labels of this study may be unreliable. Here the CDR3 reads CARGVGGRHPETQYF. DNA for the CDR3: TGTGCCAGGGGTGTCGGGGGCCGTCACCCAGAGACCCAGTACTTT.